This is a list of T cell receptor beta chains from one sample in a study of CD8 T cells in ankylosing spondylitis. From the 5' RACE reads, TCRdb called clonotypes with MiXCR, one entry per CDR3 protein. Of some 240,000 distinct CDR3 sequences listed, 8.6% were seen once; the top ten hold around 6.8%. Sequenced material: blood, either unsorted or a sorted T cell fraction (not recorded which). These receptors were obtained from a male donor with ankylosing spondylitis or in good health (not recorded which). The CDR3 runs from the conserved cysteine through the conserved F or W. A D gene is named only where the DNA matches it firmly. Not every row has a clone size; where given, it reads once, few, many or a size class.

-	many	TRBJ2-3	TRBV6-2/TRBV6-3	CASSYVRRGASLADTQYF	TGTGCCAGCAGTTATGTAAGACGGGGGGCCTCTCTTGCAGATACGCAGTATTTT
-	-	TRBJ2-3	TRBV12-3/TRBV12-4	CASSSGDIADTQYF	TGTGCCAGCTCGTCAGGGGACATAGCAGATACGCAGTATTTT
-	many	TRBJ1-2	TRBV5-5	CASSLAEGGALGYTF	TGTGCCAGCAGCTTGGCGGAGGGTGGGGCATTGGGCTACACCTTC
-	many	TRBJ1-3	TRBV20-1	CSTARYTLHSGNTIYF	TGCAGTACAGCTAGATACACTCTTCACTCTGGAAACACCATATATTTT
TRBD1	many	TRBJ1-2	TRBV7-2	CASSPTGTGDYGYTF	TGTGCCAGCAGCCCAACCGGGACAGGGGACTATGGCTACACCTTC
-	few	TRBJ2-1	TRBV11-3	CASSYIRDNEQFF	TGTGCCAGCAGCTATATTAGAGACAATGAGCAGTTCTTC
TRBD1	-	TRBJ2-1	TRBV12-3/TRBV12-4	CASGRPGQEDWGSYNEQFF	TGTGCCAGCGGCCGGCCGGGACAGGAGGACTGGGGCTCCTACAATGAGCAGTTCTTC
TRBD2	many	TRBJ2-1	TRBV27	CASSLFPSGSGDEQFF	TGTGCCAGCAGTTTATTTCCTAGCGGGAGTGGGGATGAGCAGTTCTTC
-	many	TRBJ2-1	TRBV20-1	CSARGRGATIISYNEQFF	TGCAGTGCTAGAGGTCGGGGGGCCACGATAATTTCCTACAATGAGCAGTTCTTC
TRBD1	many	TRBJ2-7	TRBV20-1	CSAADRLSYEQYF	TGCAGTGCTGCGGACAGGCTTTCCTACGAGCAGTACTTC
TRBD2	-	TRBJ2-1	TRBV29-1	CSVASGRRSEQFF	TGCAGCGTTGCTAGCGGGAGGCGGAGTGAGCAGTTCTTC
-	many	TRBJ1-5	TRBV4-1	CASSQDVAGASQPQHF	TGCGCCAGCAGCCAAGATGTGGCAGGGGCGTCTCAGCCCCAGCATTTT
-	many	TRBJ1-4	TRBV12-5	CASGSHYGTLNEKLFF	TGTGCTAGTGGTTCGCATTACGGGACCCTCAATGAAAAACTGTTTTTT
-	many	TRBJ2-3	TRBV9	CASSTRSGTSLDYTDTQYF	TGTGCCAGCAGCACCCGCTCCGGGACTTCTCTAGATTACACAGATACGCAGTATTTT
TRBD2	many	TRBJ2-3	TRBV4-3	CASSQGTSPDTQYF	TGCGCCAGCAGCCAAGGGACTAGCCCAGATACGCAGTATTTT
-	many	TRBJ1-5	TRBV5-1	CASSLDQHF	TGCGCCAGCAGCTTGGACCAGCATTTT
-	many	TRBJ1-2	TRBV2	CASSRDGANYGYTF	TGTGCCAGCAGTAGGGACGGAGCTAACTATGGCTACACCTTC
-	many	TRBJ2-1	TRBV5-1	CASSLPLEYNEQFF	TGCGCCAGCAGCCTCCCCCTAGAGTACAATGAGCAGTTCTTC
-	many	TRBJ2-3	TRBV20-1	CSARAPGTDTQYF	TGCAGTGCTAGAGCACCAGGCACAGATACGCAGTATTTT
-	-	TRBJ2-3	TRBV7-9	CASSRGQLTDMQYF	TGTGCCAGCAGCCGAGGACAGCTCACAGATATGCAGTATTTT
-	many	TRBJ2-5	TRBV20-1	CSAVGSQETQYF	TGCAGTGCGGTCGGGTCTCAAGAGACCCAGTACTTC
TRBD2	few	TRBJ2-5	TRBV19	CASKRRETSANQETQYF	TGTGCCAGTAAACGAAGGGAGACTAGCGCCAACCAAGAGACCCAGTACTTC